The sequence of this TCR beta chain was determined in a study of technical replicates of blood from several donors. Only in-frame clones appear in the TCRdb table, and some are missing; sequencing was by immunoSEQ multiplex PCR. Of 55,000 to 60,000 clones listed, 80% to 95% were seen once; the top ten hold 4.2%. The CDR3 loop spans 15 amino acids. Germline-derived CDR1 and CDR2 are MNHEY and SMNVEV (reference sequence). With V trimmed by 5 bases and J by 7 bases, 12 bases remained unmatched. The origin of this receptor is a human donor in good health. Some clones in this sample may be carry-over from other donors' samples. Material for sequencing was PBMCs. V gene TRBV27 combines with J gene TRBJ1-2; 8 positions match TRBD1. For the CDR3, the DNA is TGTGCCAGCAGTGCCAGACAGGGGTTGCTTGGTGGCTACACCTTC. This codes for CASSARQGLLGGYTF.